What follows are 8 T cell receptor beta chains derived from one specimen sequenced in a study. Treg sorting used a CD4+CD25+CD127-/low gate. TCRdb processed the 5' RACE reads anew with MiXCR; each CDR3 protein has one entry. The sample has around 10,000 distinct CDR3 sequences, more than 15% seen once. Material: Tregs sorted from a lymph node. These receptors were obtained from a female donor with breast cancer.

This clonotype was counted many times. The chain carries TRBV12-3 or TRBV12-4 and TRBJ2-1, with a possible D match to TRBD1 (6 bases). V gave up 9 bases and J gave up 1 base, with 13 bases separating them. The CDR3 contains 14 residues. In nucleotides, the CDR3 is TGTGCCAGTCTCAAAGGGGGATCCTACAATGAGCAGTTCTTC. Translating it yields CASLKGGSYNEQFF.

Many counts were recorded for this clonotype. The gene calls are TRBV9 and TRBJ1-5, with 7 bases lining up with TRBD1. This CDR3 has 16 residues. Germline CDR1 and CDR2: SGDLS and YYNGEE. J gave up 6 bases and V 4 bases, and 13 bases lay outside the gene matches. CDR3 sequence (DNA): TGTGCCAGCAGCCCCGGGGACAGCCGAATATCTCAGCCCCAGCATTTT. This encodes CASSPGDSRISQPQHF. The complete variable domain, with remaining parts taken from reference TRBV9 and TRBJ1-5, reads DSGVTQTPKHLITATGQRVTLRCSPRSGDLSVYWYQQSLDQGLQFLIQYYNGEERAKGNILERFSAQQFPDLHSELNLSSLELGDSALYFCASSPGDSRISQPQHFGDGTRLSIL.

This clonotype was recorded a few times. The CDR3 coding sequence is TGTGCCAGCAGCTTACACAGGACAGGTTCCTACAATGAGCAGTTCTTC. As protein: CASSLHRTGSYNEQFF. The J gene is TRBJ2-1, the V gene TRBV7-7, with TRBD1 identical over 7 bases. Germline CDR1 and CDR2: SSHAT and FNYEAQ (reference sequence). Trimming removed 2 bases from V and 1 base from J; junction bases left unmatched: 5. The CDR3 totals 16 residues. The full variable domain, its missing parts supplied by reference TRBV7-7 and TRBJ2-1, is GAGVSQSPRYKVTKRGQDVTLRCDPISSHATLYWYQQALGQGPEFLTYFNYEAQPDKSGLPSDRFSAERPEGSISTLTIQRTEQRDSAMYRCASSLHRTGSYNEQFFGPGTRLTVL.

This clonotype came up once. This chain connects TRBV11-2 to TRBJ2-7; TRBD2 matches 8 bases. V was pared by 5 bases and J by 0 bases, with 6 bases of the junction left unmatched. The V gene's germline CDR1 is SGHAT and CDR2 FQNNGV. This CDR3 comprises 15 residues. The CDR3 sequence: CASSLSGDGSYEQYF. CDR3 DNA: TGTGCCAGCAGCCTTAGCGGGGACGGCTCCTACGAGCAGTACTTC.

This clonotype showed up many times. This rearrangement joins TRBV7-2 to TRBJ2-2, with 10 bases fitting TRBD1. The J segment lost 3 bases and the V segment lost 0 bases, leaving 7 bases of the junction unmatched. The CDR3 loop spans 18 amino acids. Germline V gives CDR1 SGHTA, CDR2 FQGNSA. The CDR3 loop reads CASSLALGQGPDTGELFF. The CDR3 coding sequence is TGTGCCAGCAGCTTAGCGCTGGGACAGGGGCCGGACACCGGGGAGCTGTTTTTT.

This clonotype showed up many times. The rearrangement links TRBV5-1 to TRBJ2-7; D is perhaps TRBD1 or TRBD2 (5 bases each). This CDR3 is built from 15 residues. Germline CDR1 reads SGHRS; CDR2 reads YFSETQ. The germline V and J ends were trimmed by 3 bases and 0 bases, with 13 bases remaining between them. Written as DNA, the CDR3 is TGCGCCAGCAGCTGGGGGATGATGAACTCCTACGAGCAGTACTTC. This translates into CASSWGMMNSYEQYF.

The table lists this clonotype with a count of one. This may come from a read error, since a much larger clone is one base off. The chain carries TRBV7-2 and TRBJ1-3; no definite D call. The CDR3 spans 14 residues. Looked up from germline, CDR1 is SGHTA and CDR2 is FQGNSA. The CDR3: CAGSQDRSGNTIYF. The CDR3 DNA reads as TGTGCCGGCAGCCAGGACCGCTCTGGAAACACCATATATTTT.

In this sample, this clonotype is medium-sized. V is TRBV20-1 and J is TRBJ2-1; TRBD1 or TRBD2 may be the D gene (5 bases each). V lost 6 bases, J lost 2 bases, and 14 bases lay in between. The V gene's germline CDR1 is DFQATT and CDR2 SNEGSKA (reference sequence). The CDR3 spans 14 residues. The CDR3 coding sequence is TGCAGTGCCCGGGACCCTAGGGCCTACAATGAGCAGTTCTTC. The encoded protein is CSARDPRAYNEQFF.